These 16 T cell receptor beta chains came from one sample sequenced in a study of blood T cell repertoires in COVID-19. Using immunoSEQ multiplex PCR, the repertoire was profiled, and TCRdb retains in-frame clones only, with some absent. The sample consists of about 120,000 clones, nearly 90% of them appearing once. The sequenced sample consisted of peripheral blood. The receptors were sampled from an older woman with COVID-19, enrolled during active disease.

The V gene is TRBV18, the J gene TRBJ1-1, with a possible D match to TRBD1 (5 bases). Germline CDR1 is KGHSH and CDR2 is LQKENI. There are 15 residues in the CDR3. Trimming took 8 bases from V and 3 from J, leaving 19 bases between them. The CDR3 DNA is TGTGCCAGCGATCTTACGCCGACAGACTACACTGAAGCTTTCTTT. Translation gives CASDLTPTDYTEAFF.

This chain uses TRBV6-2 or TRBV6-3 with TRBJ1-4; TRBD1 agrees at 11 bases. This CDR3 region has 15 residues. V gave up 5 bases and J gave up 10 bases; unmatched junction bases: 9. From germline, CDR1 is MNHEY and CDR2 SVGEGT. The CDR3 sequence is CASSPPGTGGGKLFF. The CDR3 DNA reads TGTGCCAGCAGTCCCCCCGGGACAGGGGGAGGAAAACTGTTTTTT.

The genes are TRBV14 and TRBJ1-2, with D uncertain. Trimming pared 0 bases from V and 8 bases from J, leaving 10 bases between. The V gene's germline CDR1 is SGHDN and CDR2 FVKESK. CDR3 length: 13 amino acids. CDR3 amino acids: CASSQETGRGYTF. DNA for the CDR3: TGTGCCAGCAGCCAAGAAACGGGAAGAGGCTACACCTTC.

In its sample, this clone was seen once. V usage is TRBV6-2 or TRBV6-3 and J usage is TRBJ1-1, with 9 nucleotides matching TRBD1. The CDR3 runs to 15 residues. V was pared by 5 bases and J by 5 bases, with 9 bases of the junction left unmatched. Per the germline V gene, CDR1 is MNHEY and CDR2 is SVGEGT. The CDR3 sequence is CASSDGYRGRTEAFF. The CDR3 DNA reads TGTGCCAGCAGTGACGGATACAGGGGGCGAACTGAAGCTTTCTTT.

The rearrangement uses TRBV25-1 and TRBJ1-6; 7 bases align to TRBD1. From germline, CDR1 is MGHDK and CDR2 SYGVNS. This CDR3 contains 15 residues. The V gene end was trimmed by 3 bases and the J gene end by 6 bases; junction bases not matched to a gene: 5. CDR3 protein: CASSDPTGRNSPLHF. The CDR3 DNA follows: TGTGCCAGCAGTGACCCGACAGGGCGTAATTCACCCCTCCACTTT.

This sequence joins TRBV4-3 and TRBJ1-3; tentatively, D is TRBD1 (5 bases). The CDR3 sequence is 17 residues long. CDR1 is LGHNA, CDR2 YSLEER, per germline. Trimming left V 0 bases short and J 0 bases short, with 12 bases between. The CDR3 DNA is TGCGCCAGCAGCCAAGAATGGGGGGACCCCTCTGGAAACACCATATATTTT. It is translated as CASSQEWGDPSGNTIYF.

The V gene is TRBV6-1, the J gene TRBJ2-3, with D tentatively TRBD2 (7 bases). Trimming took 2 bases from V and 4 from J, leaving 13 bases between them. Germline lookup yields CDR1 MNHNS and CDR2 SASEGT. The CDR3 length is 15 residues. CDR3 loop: CASSESAGAADTQYF. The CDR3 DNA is TGTGCCAGCAGTGAATCGGCGGGGGCCGCAGATACGCAGTATTTT.

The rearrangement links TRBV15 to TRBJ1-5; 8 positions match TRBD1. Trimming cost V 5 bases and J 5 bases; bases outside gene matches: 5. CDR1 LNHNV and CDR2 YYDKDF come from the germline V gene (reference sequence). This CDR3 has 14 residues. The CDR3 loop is CATSVGQGDQPQHF. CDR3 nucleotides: TGTGCCACCAGCGTCGGACAGGGCGATCAGCCCCAGCATTTT. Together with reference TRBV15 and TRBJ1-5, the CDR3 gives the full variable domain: DAMVIQNPRYQVTQFGKPVTLSCSQTLNHNVMYWYQQKSSQAPKLLFHYYDKDFNNEADTPDNFQSRRPNTSFCFLDIRSPGLGDTAMYLCATSVGQGDQPQHFGDGTRLSIL.

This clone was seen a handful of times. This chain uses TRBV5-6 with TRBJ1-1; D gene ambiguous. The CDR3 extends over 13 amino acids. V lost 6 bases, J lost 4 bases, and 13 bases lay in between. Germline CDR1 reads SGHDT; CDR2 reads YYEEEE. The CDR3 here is CASTPGRPTEAFF. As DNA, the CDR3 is TGTGCCAGCACCCCCGGCAGGCCCACTGAAGCTTTCTTT. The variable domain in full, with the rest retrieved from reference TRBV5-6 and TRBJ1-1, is DAGVTQSPTHLIKTRGQQVTLRCSPKSGHDTVSWYQQALGQGPQFIFQYYEEEERQRGNFPDRFSGHQFPNYSSELNVNALLLGDSALYLCASTPGRPTEAFFGQGTRLTVV.

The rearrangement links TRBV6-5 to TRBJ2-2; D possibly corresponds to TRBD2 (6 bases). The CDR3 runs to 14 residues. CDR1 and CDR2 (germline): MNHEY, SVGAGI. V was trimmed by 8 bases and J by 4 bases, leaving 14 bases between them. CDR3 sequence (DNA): TGTGCCAGCTGGAGGGGCCTCGTCACCGGGGAGCTGTTTTTT. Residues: CASWRGLVTGELFF.

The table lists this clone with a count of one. The CDR3 here is CASSRRGQGGDEQYF. As DNA, the CDR3 is TGTGCCAGCAGCCGCCGGGGGCAGGGGGGCGACGAGCAGTACTTC. This chain joins TRBV6-5 and TRBJ2-7; the D gene is possibly TRBD1 (7 bases). Trimming stripped 6 bases from V and 5 bases from J, with 20 bases between. The CDR3 extends over 15 amino acids. Germline V CDR1 and CDR2: MNHEY, SVGAGI.

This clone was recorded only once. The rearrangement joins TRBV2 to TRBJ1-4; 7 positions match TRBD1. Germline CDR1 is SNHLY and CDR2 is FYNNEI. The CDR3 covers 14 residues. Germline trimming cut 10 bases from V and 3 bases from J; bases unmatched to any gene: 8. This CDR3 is CATTGMGANEKLFF. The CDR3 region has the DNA TGTGCCACGACAGGGATGGGGGCTAATGAAAAACTGTTTTTT.

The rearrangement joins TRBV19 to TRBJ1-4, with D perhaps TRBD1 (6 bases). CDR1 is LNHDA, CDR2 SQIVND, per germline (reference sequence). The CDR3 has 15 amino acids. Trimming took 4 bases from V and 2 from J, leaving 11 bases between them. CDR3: CASSTTGTTNEKLFF. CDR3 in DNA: TGTGCCAGTAGTACAACAGGGACGACTAATGAAAAACTGTTTTTT.

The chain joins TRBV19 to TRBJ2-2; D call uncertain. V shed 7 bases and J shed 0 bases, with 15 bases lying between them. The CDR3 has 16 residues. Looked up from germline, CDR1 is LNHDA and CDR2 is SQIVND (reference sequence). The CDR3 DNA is TGTGCCAGTAACCCCCTCCGGCAGGCGAACACCGGGGAGCTGTTTTTT. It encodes CASNPLRQANTGELFF.

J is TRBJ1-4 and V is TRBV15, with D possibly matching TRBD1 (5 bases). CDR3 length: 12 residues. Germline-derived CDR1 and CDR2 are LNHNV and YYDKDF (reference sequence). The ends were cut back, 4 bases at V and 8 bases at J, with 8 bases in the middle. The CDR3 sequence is CATSINREKLFF. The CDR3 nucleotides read TGTGCCACCAGCATTAACAGGGAAAAACTGTTTTTT. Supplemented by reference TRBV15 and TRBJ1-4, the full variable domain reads DAMVIQNPRYQVTQFGKPVTLSCSQTLNHNVMYWYQQKSSQAPKLLFHYYDKDFNNEADTPDNFQSRRPNTSFCFLDIRSPGLGDTAMYLCATSINREKLFFGSGTQLSVL.

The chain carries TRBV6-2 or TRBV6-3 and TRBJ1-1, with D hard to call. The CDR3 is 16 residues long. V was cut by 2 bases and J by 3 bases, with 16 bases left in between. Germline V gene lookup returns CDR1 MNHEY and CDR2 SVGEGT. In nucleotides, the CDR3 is TGTGCCAGCAGTTACGCGTTTTGGGAGGAGGACACTGAAGCTTTCTTT. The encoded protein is CASSYAFWEEDTEAFF.